This TCR beta chain stems from a study of blood T cell repertoires in COVID-19. Cohort 3 donors counted as recovered after two negative PCRs, clearance, or resolved symptoms. Libraries were prepared by immunoSEQ multiplex PCR; TCRdb keeps only in-frame clonotypes and omits some of them. This sample has about 200,000 clones, with about nine tenths found just once. The germline V gene has CDR1 SGHNT and CDR2 YENEEA. CDR3 length: 17 amino acids. The J segment lost 2 bases and the V segment lost 1 base, leaving 5 bases of the junction unmatched. V gene TRBV11-3 combines with J gene TRBJ2-7, with TRBD2 matching 13 bases. The TCR comes from a woman aged 30 to 39 who had recovered from COVID-19. What was sequenced was PBMCs or T cells enriched from blood (not recorded which). Here the CDR3 reads CASSLGTSGRAPYEQYF. CDR3 nucleotide sequence: TGTGCCAGCAGCTTAGGAACTAGCGGGAGGGCCCCCTACGAGCAGTACTTC. Complete variable domain (other parts from reference TRBV11-3 and TRBJ2-7): EAGVVQSPRYKIIEKKQPVAFWCNPISGHNTLYWYLQNLGQGPELLIRYENEEAVDDSQLPKDRFSAERLKGVDSTLKIQPAELGDSAVYLCASSLGTSGRAPYEQYFGPGTRLTVT.